This T cell receptor (beta chain) was sequenced during a study of cytomegalovirus exposure and HLA in healthy donors. General study findings and limits: Prior analysis indicated that the majority of TCR beta V segments exhibited productivity approximately 87% or approximately 30% of the time. The investigators catalogued 150 to 200 TCR beta chains as cytomegalovirus-associated.

Primers included in the PCR were 60 Vbeta and 13 Jbeta primers. Measured with immunoSEQ multiplex PCR; TCRdb has only the in-frame clones, and not every one. The sample is made up of tens of thousands of clones, and the top ten hold 3% to 4% of it. The CDR3 extends over 17 amino acids. In germline, CDR1 is SGHRS, CDR2 YFSETQ. V lost 0 bases, J lost 6 bases, and 19 bases lay in between. Details on this clone: Its antigen is not known.

V usage is TRBV5-1 and J usage is TRBJ1-5, with D perhaps TRBD1 (6 bases). This TCR was sampled from a female donor in good health and CMV-seropositive. Sequencing input: PBMCs. This chain's CDR3 is CASSLAPLQGGSQPQHF. Here the CDR3 DNA reads TGCGCCAGCAGCTTGGCCCCCTTACAGGGAGGGTCTCAGCCCCAGCATTTT.